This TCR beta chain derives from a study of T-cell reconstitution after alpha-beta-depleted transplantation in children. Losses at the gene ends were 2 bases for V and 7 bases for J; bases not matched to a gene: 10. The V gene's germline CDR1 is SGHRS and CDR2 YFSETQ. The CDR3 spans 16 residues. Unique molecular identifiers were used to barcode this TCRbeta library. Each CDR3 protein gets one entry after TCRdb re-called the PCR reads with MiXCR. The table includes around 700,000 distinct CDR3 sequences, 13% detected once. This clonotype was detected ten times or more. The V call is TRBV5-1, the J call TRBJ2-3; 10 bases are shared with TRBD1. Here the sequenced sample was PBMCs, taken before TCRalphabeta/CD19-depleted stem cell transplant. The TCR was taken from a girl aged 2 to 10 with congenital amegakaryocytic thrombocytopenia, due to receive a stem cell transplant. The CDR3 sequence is CASSLRGQGYPYTQYF. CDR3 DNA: TGCGCCAGCAGCTTACGGGGACAGGGGTATCCTTATACGCAGTATTTT.